This T cell receptor beta chain was identified during a study of cytomegalovirus exposure and HLA in healthy donors. Study results and limitations: Diagnosis of cytomegalovirus status made by the classifier reportedly showed high specificity and sensitivity.

PCR primers comprised 60 Vbeta and 13 Jbeta primers. Sequencing used immunoSEQ multiplex PCR; TCRdb keeps in-frame clones, though not all of them. Its clone listing holds more than 90,000 clones. Germline CDR1 is MDHEN and CDR2 is SYDVKM. Trimming removed 11 bases from V and 7 bases from J, with 15 bases in between. The CDR3 contains 13 residues. A note on this clone: The target antigen is unknown. Other DNA sequences in the same sample also yield this CDR3.

The TCR originated in a man aged 30 to 39 in good health and CMV-seronegative. The specimen sequenced was PBMCs. The gene calls are TRBV28 and TRBJ1-6; possibly TRBD1 for D (5 bases). The CDR3 protein is CAWRGTLNSPLHF. The CDR3 DNA is TGTGCCTGGAGGGGAACCCTAAATTCACCCCTCCACTTT.